This T cell receptor beta chain was identified during a study of blood T cell repertoires in COVID-19. Study summary: Sites across the United States, Italy and Spain contributed samples from acute and convalescent COVID-19.

Study processing details: Counts of nucleated cells, estimated from reference gene primer amplification, were obtained. Here immunoSEQ multiplex PCR was the method, and the copy in TCRdb shows in-frame clones only, minus some. Clone size and V and J calls were adopted from that table, with D and trimming inferred from the DNA. This table holds about 190,000 clones, roughly 84% found once. CDR1 and CDR2 from the germline V gene are MNHEY and SVGEGT. Trimming removed 4 bases from V and 7 bases from J; junction bases left unmatched: 5. CDR3 length: 13 amino acids. This sequence was found in an elderly woman with acute or convalescent COVID-19. This chain connects TRBV6-2 or TRBV6-3 to TRBJ2-7, with 9 nucleotides matching TRBD2. Sample: peripheral blood. The CDR3 DNA reads as TGTGCCAGCAGTTCTAGCGGGACTGGGGAGCAGTACTTC. The encoded protein is CASSSSGTGEQYF.